This T cell receptor beta chain is drawn from a study of blood T cell repertoires in COVID-19. About the research overall: In each case, the material was cDNA or gDNA derived from T cells, B-cell-depleted T cells, or PBMCs.

Germline loops: CDR1 SGHRS, CDR2 YFSETQ. Germline trimming cut 1 base from V and 6 bases from J; bases unmatched to any gene: 7. The CDR3 length is 16 residues. Per the original data handling: How many nucleated cells were present was estimated from reference gene primer amplification. This table comes from immunoSEQ multiplex PCR, and its TCRdb copy is limited to in-frame clones, with some not included. V, J and clone size were drawn from that table, and D and trimming were deduced from the DNA. The data contain over 120,000 clones, approximately 84% of them singletons. The chain combines TRBV5-1 with TRBJ2-1, with TRBD2 identical over 10 bases. This TCR derives from a human donor in a cohort sampled during active COVID-19. The sample was peripheral blood. For the CDR3, the DNA is TGCGCCAGCAGCTTGCTAGCTAGCGGGGGCCCCAATGAGCAGTTCTTC. It codes for CASSLLASGGPNEQFF.